This entry describes one TCR beta chain. This clone's antigen is unknown. Per-base quality was not reported, and no clone a single base away is much larger than it. Participants in the prospective study were enrolled through a virtual design, were aged roughly 18 to 100 years, and lived in approximately 25 United States geographic areas. Cohort assignment in the prospective study relied on participant-reported clinical history from a screening survey and a study questionnaire. Recovered participants in ImmuneRACE Cohort 3 were defined as having two consecutive negative NP/OP PCR tests, clearance from a healthcare professional, or resolution of symptoms. Each participant in the prospective study had whole blood, serum and a nasopharyngeal or oropharyngeal swab collected by mobile phlebotomists. Additional blood draws and questionnaires over an approximately two-month period could optionally be provided by prospective study participants. Prospective study blood samples were shipped either frozen or at room temperature before DNA extraction.

The data stem from a study of blood T cell repertoires in COVID-19 (TCRdb year 2020). In terms of the full investigation: Collaborator samples came from the United States, Italy and Spain and covered acute and convalescent phases of COVID-19. The prospective study material was composed of cDNA or gDNA derived from T cells, B-cell-depleted T cells, or PBMCs. Subjects who had been exposed to COVID-19, were actively infected with it, or had recovered from it provided the deeply sampled blood TCRbeta repertoires that made up the dataset. The repertoires were released in a freely available public database intended as a resource for research on the immune response to SARS-CoV-2. Samples came from the ongoing ImmuneRACE study (first 160 participants) plus 1,254 subjects from 6 global collaborators. A de-identified subject ID, COVID-19 status, age in years and sex were almost always included in the sample metadata. Where available, HLA class I and class II types were taken from metadata supplied by the sample provider and were not determined by assay-based typing.

Results the study describes overall, beyond this receptor: Clinical and demographic metadata were provided uncurated, with the amount varying by source and participant.

TCRbeta CDR3 regions were amplified from genomic DNA by means of the immunoSEQ Assay, a bias-controlled multiplex PCR. In the authors' own workflow: Within the assay, amplification of reference gene primers was used to estimate how many nucleated cells each sample contained. Sequence reads were collapsed and filtered to measure the absolute abundance of every unique TCRbeta CDR3 rearrangement. For each sample, productive Simpson clonality was calculated by taking the square root of Simpson's diversity index across productive rearrangements. TCRdb retrieved this table from immuneACCESS and kept in-frame rearrangements only. Not all clones are present; in checked studies, unresolved V genes account for under half, and no reason is known for the remainder. That table gives V, J and clone size, and the DNA gave D and trimming. For this sample there are about 330,000 clones; 87% appear just once. The ten largest account for over 4% of the sample.

From the cysteine up to the phenylalanine, the CDR3 has a length of 13 residues. Left in the record is the CDR3 DNA by itself, 39 bases read in frame from the first base. Deletion took 4 bases off V and 3 bases off J, with a span of 10 bases between the germline ends. According to the germline V gene, CDR1 reads SGHRS and CDR2 reads YFSETQ. The TCR comes from a woman aged 30 to 39 who had recovered from COVID-19. This chain is built from TRBV5-1 and TRBJ2-5, with a tentative D gene TRBD2 over 6 matching bases. Sequenced material: PBMCs or T cells enriched from blood (not recorded which). The base sequence is TGCGCCAGCAGCACCGGACTAAAAGAGACCCAGTACTTC. Protein translation: CASSTGLKETQYF. Here the CDR3 is joined to the reference TRBV5-1 and TRBJ2-5 genes, and the full variable domain is: KAGVTQTPRYLIKTRGQQVTLSCSPISGHRSVSWYQQTPGQGLQFLFEYFSETQRNKGNFPGRFSGRQFSNSRSEMNVSTLELGDSALYLCASSTGLKETQYFGPGTRLLVL.